This paragraph reports one T cell receptor (beta chain). Its antigen is not known. The method was immunoSEQ multiplex PCR; TCRdb's version includes in-frame clones alone and lacks a portion of them. The sample comprises some 45,000 clones, 80% to 90% of which are singletons, and around 2.6% rests with the top ten. The data originate from a study of STAT5B mutations in CD4+ large granular lymphocyte leukemia. Regarding the study as a whole: The CD4+ versus CD8+ T-LGLL clonality difference may reflect limited sample size. CD4-sorted patient repertoires seemed more clonal than healthy CD4+ repertoires. Around 25% of private leukemic clonotypes occurred rarely in other patients' non-leukemic repertoires.

CDR1 SGHVS and CDR2 FNYEAQ come from the germline V gene. This CDR3 is built from 15 residues. V was clipped by 2 bases and J by 0 bases, with 10 bases between them. Sequencing input: CD4+ T cells from blood buffy coats. V gene TRBV7-6 combines with J gene TRBJ1-1; D not certain. The origin of this receptor is a human donor in good health. CDR3 DNA sequence: TGTGCCAGCAGCTTACTTAGGGTCCTGAACACTGAAGCTTTCTTT. Its protein product is CASSLLRVLNTEAFF.